The 27 T cell receptor gamma chains reported below all come from one sample, sequenced in a study of intestinal T cells in coeliac disease. The TRG library came from roughly 200 ng of biopsy DNA amplified with LymphoTrack primers. TCRdb re-analyzed the multiplex PCR reads via CATT. The sample yields just under 850 gamma-chain clones, 35% to 45% seen once. Genomic DNA came from ten approximately 4.9-µm formalin-fixed paraffin-embedded scrolls per case. The sample consisted of a duodenal biopsy. These receptors were obtained from a human donor with celiac disease.

The rearrangement uses TRGV3 and TRGJ1 or TRGJ2. Per the germline V gene, CDR1 is VTNTFY and CDR2 is YDVSTARD (reference sequence). This CDR3 region has 12 residues. Germline trimming cut 5 bases from V and 3 bases from J; bases unmatched to any gene: 4. The CDR3 DNA reads as TGTGCCACCTGGGGCATTTATTATAAGAAACTCTTT. Its protein product is CATWGIYYKKLF.

By frequency in the sample, this clone is large (0.1 to 1%). V usage is TRGV8 and J usage is TRGJ1 or TRGJ2. The CDR3 is made up of 14 amino acids. Germline V gives CDR1 VENAVY, CDR2 YDSYNSRV. The V and J ends lost 4 bases and 3 bases, in that order; junction bases with no gene match: 9. The chain's CDR3 is CATWEQFSYYKKLF. The CDR3 bases are TGTGCCACCTGGGAGCAATTTAGTTATTATAAGAAACTCTTT.

This clone occurred a few times. The chain is built from TRGV3 and TRGJ1 or TRGJ2. Unmatched junction bases numbered 13, after V lost 5 bases and J lost 3 bases. There are 15 residues in the CDR3. From germline, CDR1 is VTNTFY and CDR2 YDVSTARD (reference sequence). CDR3 sequence reads: CATWATPFFYYKKLF. The CDR3, as DNA: TGTGCCACCTGGGCCACCCCGTTCTTTTATTATAAGAAACTCTTT.

This clone was seen a handful of times. The J gene is TRGJ1 or TRGJ2, the V gene TRGV4. The CDR3 totals 10 residues. CDR1 is EGSTGY and CDR2 is YDSYTSSV in the germline V gene. V gave up 2 bases and J gave up 10 bases; unmatched junction bases: 2. The CDR3, as DNA: TGTGCCACCTGGGATGAGAAGAAACTCTTT. Its translation: CATWDEKKLF.

The rearrangement links TRGV10 to TRGJ1 or TRGJ2. TRGV10 qualifies as an ORF whose function is uncertain. J was trimmed by 11 bases and V by 8 bases; bases with no gene match: 10. This CDR3 comprises 11 residues. The CDR3, as DNA: TGTGCTGCGTGGGTTGGGGAGGAGAAACTCTTT. It translates to CAAWVGEEKLF.

The rearrangement joins TRGV9 to TRGJ1 or TRGJ2. The CDR3 has 14 residues. Germline V gene sequence: CDR1 GITISATS, CDR2 ISYDGTV (reference sequence). V lost 11 bases and J lost 2; bases outside the gene matches: 15. The CDR3 sequence is CACGRRHYYYKKLF. The CDR3 DNA reads as TGTGCCTGTGGGAGGCGACATTATTATTATAAGAAACTCTTT.

This clone was seen only a few times. The rearrangement links TRGV4 to TRGJ1 or TRGJ2. CDR3 length: 12 amino acids. From germline, CDR1 is EGSTGY and CDR2 YDSYTSSV. The V and J ends lost 4 bases and 6 bases, in that order; junction bases with no gene match: 6. CDR3 nucleotides: TGTGCCACCTGGGAGGTTCGTTATAAGAAACTCTTT. This sequence encodes CATWEVRYKKLF.

Comment on this clone: The germline gene is not matched at one end of the junction; a read error may be the cause. Additional DNA sequences in this sample encode the identical CDR3. The chain links TRGV4 to TRGJ1 or TRGJ2. CDR3 length: 19 residues. Germline CDR1 and CDR2: EGSTGY and YDSYTSSV. The CDR3 DNA reads as TGTGCCACCTGGGATGGGGTCGGTAACTGCCTGACAGGTTATTACAAGAAACTCTTT. This translates into CATWDGVGNCLTGYYKKLF.

The chain has TRGV5 and TRGJ1 or TRGJ2. Per germline, CDR1 VINAFY and CDR2 YDVSNSKD. The CDR3 spans 12 residues. CDR3 protein: CATEKIPDKKLF. CDR3 DNA sequence: TGTGCTACCGAAAAAATCCCCGATAAGAAACTCTTT.

This clone has just a few counts. Because the CDR3's place on the DNA is in doubt, the DNA is left out and the CDR3 is given as listed by TCRdb. The rearrangement links TRGV11 to TRGJ1 or TRGJ2. TRGV11 is an ORF; its function is uncertain. The CDR3 is 16 amino acids in total, end residues counted. The CDR3 region is CTTVPAGLSAGRKKLF.

This clone was counted a single time. The chain uses TRGV9 and TRGJ1 or TRGJ2. J lost 0 bases, V lost 0 bases, and 2 bases had no gene match. The CDR3 has 14 amino acids. Germline V gene data show CDR1 as GITISATS and CDR2 as ISYDGTV (reference sequence). CDR3 sequence (DNA): TGTGCCTTGTGGGAGGTGCGGAATTATTATAAGAAACTCTTT. This translates into CALWEVRNYYKKLF.

This clone has a single count. The chain uses TRGV10 and TRGJP1. TRGV10 qualifies as an ORF whose function is uncertain. Losses at the gene ends were 8 bases for V and 9 bases for J; bases not matched to a gene: 7. This CDR3 has 12 residues. The CDR3 protein is CAAWGIRWFKIF. In DNA form, the CDR3 reads TGTGCTGCGTGGGGGATCCGTTGGTTCAAGATATTT.

This clone ranks as large. The genes are TRGV2 and TRGJP2. Per the germline V gene, CDR1 is EGSNGY and CDR2 is YDSYNSKV. Trimming at V came to 0 bases and at J to 6 bases, leaving 7 bases not matched to a gene. CDR3 length equals 15 residues. This CDR3 is CATWDGPRCDWIKTF. The CDR3 bases are TGTGCCACCTGGGACGGGCCGAGATGTGATTGGATCAAGACGTTT.

This chain connects TRGV3 to TRGJ1 or TRGJ2. The CDR3 has 15 residues. The germline V gene encodes CDR1 VTNTFY and CDR2 YDVSTARD (reference sequence). V gave up 1 base and J gave up 0 bases; unmatched junction bases: 6. CDR3 DNA sequence: TGTGCCACCTGGGACAGAGCACCGAATTATTATAAGAAACTCTTT. This translates into CATWDRAPNYYKKLF.

This clone has only a few counts. The V call is TRGV8, the J call TRGJ1 or TRGJ2. There are 14 residues in the CDR3. CDR1 and CDR2 (germline): VENAVY, YDSYNSRV. V was clipped by 0 bases and J by 5 bases; unmatched bases: 7. The chain's CDR3 is CATWDRPLNYKKLF. The DNA for the CDR3 is TGTGCCACCTGGGATAGGCCTCTGAATTATAAGAAACTCTTT.

This clone was seen a few times. The chain combines TRGV2 with TRGJ1 or TRGJ2. The germline CDR1 and CDR2 sequences are EGSNGY and YDSYNSKV. This CDR3 contains 14 residues. Losses at the gene ends were 2 bases for V and 2 bases for J; bases not matched to a gene: 6. As DNA, the CDR3 is TGTGCCACCTGGGACGCCGACTATTATTATAAGAAACTCTTT. Amino acids: CATWDADYYYKKLF.

As concerns this clone: A junction end diverges from the germline sequence, so it may reflect a read error. The V and J genes are TRGV2 and TRGJP1. The CDR3 has 17 residues. In germline, CDR1 is EGSNGY, CDR2 YDSYNSKV. CDR3 sequence (DNA): TGTGCCACCTGGGACTTGTATAGGGATACCGCTGGTTGGTTCAAGATATTT. It encodes CATWDLYRDTAGWFKIF.

This clone is deemed large. The J gene is TRGJ1 or TRGJ2, the V gene TRGV10. TRGV10 is an open reading frame, and its role is uncertain. The length of the CDR3 is 12 residues. Unmatched junction bases numbered 5, after V lost 8 bases and J lost 3 bases. The CDR3 loop is CAAWASYYKKLF. The CDR3 coding sequence is TGTGCTGCGTGGGCCTCTTATTATAAGAAACTCTTT.

By share of the sample, this clone is large (0.1 to 1%). This chain connects TRGV2 to TRGJ1 or TRGJ2. Germline CDR1 and CDR2: EGSNGY and YDSYNSKV. With V trimmed by 3 bases and J by 5 bases, 4 bases remained unmatched. The CDR3 consists of 12 residues. The CDR3 is CATWDFHYKKLF. The CDR3 nucleotides read TGTGCCACCTGGGACTTCCATTATAAGAAACTCTTT.

This chain connects TRGV8 to TRGJ1 or TRGJ2. CDR1 is VENAVY and CDR2 is YDSYNSRV in the germline V gene. The CDR3 is 12 residues long. CDR3 nucleotide sequence: TGTGCACCTGGGACCCCCCTTAGTGAGAAACTCTTT. It is translated as CAPGTPLSEKLF.

This clone was observed a few times. The CDR3 sequence is CATWDGDSDWIKTF. The CDR3 nucleotides are TGTGCCACCTGGGACGGCGATAGTGATTGGATCAAGACGTTT. This sequence joins TRGV2 and TRGJP2. Germline V gives CDR1 EGSNGY, CDR2 YDSYNSKV. The CDR3 spans 14 residues. V lost 1 base to trimming and J lost 4 bases; unmatched junction nucleotides: 3.

The V and J genes are TRGV9 and TRGJ1 or TRGJ2. The CDR3 has 13 residues. After removal of 0 bases from V and 8 bases from J, the junction contained 7 bases not matched to a gene. The germline gives CDR1 GITISATS, CDR2 ISYDGTV (reference sequence). Here the CDR3 DNA reads TGTGCCTTGTGGGAGGTGCAAGGGGATAAGAAACTCTTT. Translation: CALWEVQGDKKLF.

Judged by abundance, this clone is large (0.1 to 1%). The rearrangement joins TRGV9 to TRGJ1 or TRGJ2. This CDR3 is built from 14 residues. The germline gives CDR1 GITISATS, CDR2 ISYDGTV (reference sequence). The V gene end was trimmed by 0 bases and the J gene end by 8 bases; junction bases not matched to a gene: 10. DNA of the CDR3: TGTGCCTTGTGGGAGGTGCAGTTTCTTCATAAGAAACTCTTT. Its protein product is CALWEVQFLHKKLF.

The chain joins TRGV2 to TRGJ1 or TRGJ2. Looked up from germline, CDR1 is EGSNGY and CDR2 is YDSYNSKV. V dropped 0 bases and J dropped 9; count of bases not matched to a gene: 8. The CDR3 covers 13 residues. The CDR3 sequence is CATWDGVGGKKLF. In DNA form, the CDR3 reads TGTGCCACCTGGGACGGGGTAGGTGGTAAGAAACTCTTT.

In its sample, this clone was seen a few times. The chain employs TRGV8 and TRGJ1 or TRGJ2. The CDR3 covers 15 residues. Germline-derived CDR1 and CDR2 are VENAVY and YDSYNSRV. J was trimmed by 0 bases and V by 5 bases; bases with no gene match: 10. CDR3 coding DNA: TGTGCCACCTGGGCCCAGGCCGGGAATTATTATAAGAAACTCTTT. It translates to CATWAQAGNYYKKLF.

CDR3 coding DNA: TGTGCCACCTGGGATGAGGGAGGTTGGTTCAAGATATTT. It is translated as CATWDEGGWFKIF. The chain couples TRGV8 to TRGJP1. The length of the CDR3 is 13 residues. CDR1 and CDR2 (germline): VENAVY, YDSYNSRV. The V segment lost 3 bases and the J segment 8 bases; nucleotides outside the gene matches: 6.

This clone was observed a handful of times. The V call is TRGV2, the J call TRGJ1 or TRGJ2. The CDR3 runs to 16 residues. V shed 0 bases and J 2 bases; nucleotides not matched to a gene: 10. Germline loops: CDR1 EGSNGY, CDR2 YDSYNSKV. The CDR3 bases are TGTGCCACCTGGGACGGGCGGAGGTTTGATTATTATAAGAAACTCTTT. Protein sequence: CATWDGRRFDYYKKLF.